Shown below are 5 T cell receptor beta chains from a single sample sequenced in a study of shared clonotypes between healthy human individuals. Assay: immunoSEQ multiplex PCR; the TCRdb copy retains only in-frame clones and omits some. Of about 2.1 million clones listed, approximately 92% are singletons. Naive CD8 populations comprised CD45RO-negative cells positively selected for CCR7, excluding terminally differentiated effector memory CD45RA+ cells. Material: naive CD8+ T cells from PBMCs. The receptors here all came from a young man in good health. Some clones in this sample may be carry-over from other donors' samples.

The chain recombines TRBV6-5 with TRBJ2-2; D not resolved. From germline, CDR1 is MNHEY and CDR2 SVGAGI. CDR3 length: 14 residues. V lost 5 bases and J lost 1, with 8 bases in between. CDR3 sequence (DNA): TGTGCCAGCAGTCTGACGGAGAACACCGGGGAGCTGTTTTTT. Translation gives CASSLTENTGELFF.

The genes are TRBV29-1 and TRBJ1-1, with 7 nucleotides matching TRBD1. With V trimmed by 7 bases and J by 4 bases, 15 bases remained unmatched. Germline values: CDR1 SQVTM, CDR2 ANQGSEA. CDR3 length: 15 amino acids. The CDR3 sequence: CSATGQIMSGTEAFF. The CDR3 nucleotides read TGCAGCGCCACGGGACAGATTATGAGCGGCACTGAAGCTTTCTTT. The whole variable domain, filled in from reference TRBV29-1 and TRBJ1-1, reads SAVISQKPSRDICQRGTSLTIQCQVDSQVTMMFWYRQQPGQSLTLIATANQGSEATYESGFVIDKFPISRPNLTFSTLTVSNMSPEDSSIYLCSATGQIMSGTEAFFGQGTRLTVV.

The rearrangement uses TRBV5-8 and TRBJ2-7, with 10 positions matching TRBD2. With 4 bases clipped from V and 6 bases from J, the junction kept 7 bases outside the gene matches. CDR1 and CDR2 (germline): SGHTS, YDEGEE. The CDR3 sequence is 14 residues long. The CDR3 sequence is CASSRRTSGFEQYF. CDR3 DNA sequence: TGTGCCAGCAGCCGCCGGACTAGCGGCTTCGAGCAGTACTTC.

This clone was observed a handful of times. The chain combines TRBV25-1 with TRBJ1-1; unclear D gene. Per germline, CDR1 MGHDK and CDR2 SYGVNS. Between the trimmed V and J ends, which lost 7 bases and 3 bases, there was a span of 12 bases. This CDR3 comprises 13 residues. CDR3 loop: CASITAPDTEAFF. The DNA for the CDR3 is TGTGCCAGCATAACAGCACCCGACACTGAAGCTTTCTTT. Variable domain in full (rest from reference TRBV25-1 and TRBJ1-1): EADIYQTPRYLVIGTGKKITLECSQTMGHDKMYWYQQDPGMELHLIHYSYGVNSTEKGDLSSESTVSRIRTEHFPLTLESARPSHTSQYLCASITAPDTEAFFGQGTRLTVV.

The V gene is TRBV28, the J gene TRBJ2-7; 9 nucleotides match TRBD1. CDR3 length: 15 amino acids. Unmatched junction bases numbered 3, after V lost 2 bases and J lost 1 base. Per the germline V gene, CDR1 is MDHEN and CDR2 is SYDVKM. CDR3 sequence (DNA): TGTGCCAGCAGTTTAGGGGACAGGGAATCCTACGAGCAGTACTTC. Protein product: CASSLGDRESYEQYF.